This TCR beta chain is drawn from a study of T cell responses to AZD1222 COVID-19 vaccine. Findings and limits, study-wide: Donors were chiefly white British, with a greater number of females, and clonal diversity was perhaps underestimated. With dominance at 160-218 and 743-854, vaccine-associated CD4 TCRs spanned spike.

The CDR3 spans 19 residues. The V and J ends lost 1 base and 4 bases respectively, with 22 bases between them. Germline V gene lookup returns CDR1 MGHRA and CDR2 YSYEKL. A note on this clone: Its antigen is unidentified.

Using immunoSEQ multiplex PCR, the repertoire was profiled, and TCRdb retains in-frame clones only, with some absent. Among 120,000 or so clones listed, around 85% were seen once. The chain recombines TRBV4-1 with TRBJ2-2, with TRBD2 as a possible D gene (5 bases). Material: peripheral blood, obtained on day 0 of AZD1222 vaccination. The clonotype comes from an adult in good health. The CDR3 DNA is TGCGCCAGCAGCCAAGGCCCCTTATTCCGCGATGCGGGCACCGGGGAGCTGTTTTTT. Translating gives CASSQGPLFRDAGTGELFF.